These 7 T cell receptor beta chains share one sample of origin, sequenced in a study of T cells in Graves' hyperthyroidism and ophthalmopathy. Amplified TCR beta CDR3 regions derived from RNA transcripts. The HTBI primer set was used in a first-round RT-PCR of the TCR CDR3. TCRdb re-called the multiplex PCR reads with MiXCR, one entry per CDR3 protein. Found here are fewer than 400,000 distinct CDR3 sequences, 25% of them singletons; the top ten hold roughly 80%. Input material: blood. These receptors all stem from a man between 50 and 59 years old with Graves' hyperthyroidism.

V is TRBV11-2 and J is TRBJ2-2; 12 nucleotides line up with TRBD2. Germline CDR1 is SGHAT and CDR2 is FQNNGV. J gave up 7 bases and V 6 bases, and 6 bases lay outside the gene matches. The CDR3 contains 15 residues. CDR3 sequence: CASSSGLAGFGELFF. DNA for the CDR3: TGTGCCAGCAGTTCTGGACTAGCGGGATTCGGGGAGCTGTTTTTT.

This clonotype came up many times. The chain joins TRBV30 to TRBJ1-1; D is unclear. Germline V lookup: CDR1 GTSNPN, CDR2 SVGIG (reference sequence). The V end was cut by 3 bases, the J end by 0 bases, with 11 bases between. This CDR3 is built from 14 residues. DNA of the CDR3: TGTGCCTGGAGCCGAGGGCAGCTGAACACTGAAGCTTTCTTT. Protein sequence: CAWSRGQLNTEAFF.

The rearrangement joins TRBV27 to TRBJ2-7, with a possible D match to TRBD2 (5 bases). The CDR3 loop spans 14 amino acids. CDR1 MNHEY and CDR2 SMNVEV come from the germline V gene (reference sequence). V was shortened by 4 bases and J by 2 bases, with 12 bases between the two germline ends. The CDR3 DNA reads TGTGCCAGCAGTTCGGGGAGACGACCCTACGAGCAGTACTTC. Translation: CASSSGRRPYEQYF.

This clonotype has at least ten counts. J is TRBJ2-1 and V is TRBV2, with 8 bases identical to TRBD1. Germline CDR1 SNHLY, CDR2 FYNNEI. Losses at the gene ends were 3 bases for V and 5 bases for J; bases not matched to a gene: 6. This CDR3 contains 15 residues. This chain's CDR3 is CASSDQDRDNNEQFF. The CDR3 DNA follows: TGTGCCAGCAGTGACCAGGACAGGGATAACAATGAGCAGTTCTTC.

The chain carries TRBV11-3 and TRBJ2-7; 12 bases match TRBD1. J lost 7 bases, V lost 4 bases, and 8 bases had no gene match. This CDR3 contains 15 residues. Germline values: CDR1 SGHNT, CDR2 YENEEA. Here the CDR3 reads CASSYRDRGLGEQYF. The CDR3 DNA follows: TGTGCCAGCAGCTACCGGGACAGGGGGCTTGGAGAGCAGTACTTC.

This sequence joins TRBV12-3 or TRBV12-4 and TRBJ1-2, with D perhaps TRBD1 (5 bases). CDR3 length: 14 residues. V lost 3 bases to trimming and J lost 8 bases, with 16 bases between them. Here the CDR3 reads CASSFSWGGGGYTF. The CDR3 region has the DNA TGTGCCAGCAGTTTCTCCTGGGGGGGAGGAGGCTACACCTTC.

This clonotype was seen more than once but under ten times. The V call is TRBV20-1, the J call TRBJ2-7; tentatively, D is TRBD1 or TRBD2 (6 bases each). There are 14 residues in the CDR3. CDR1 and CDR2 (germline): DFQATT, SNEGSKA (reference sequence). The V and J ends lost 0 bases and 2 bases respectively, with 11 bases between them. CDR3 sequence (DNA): TGCAGTGCTAGAGAGGGGGCGGGAACCTACGAGCAGTACTTC. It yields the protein CSAREGAGTYEQYF.